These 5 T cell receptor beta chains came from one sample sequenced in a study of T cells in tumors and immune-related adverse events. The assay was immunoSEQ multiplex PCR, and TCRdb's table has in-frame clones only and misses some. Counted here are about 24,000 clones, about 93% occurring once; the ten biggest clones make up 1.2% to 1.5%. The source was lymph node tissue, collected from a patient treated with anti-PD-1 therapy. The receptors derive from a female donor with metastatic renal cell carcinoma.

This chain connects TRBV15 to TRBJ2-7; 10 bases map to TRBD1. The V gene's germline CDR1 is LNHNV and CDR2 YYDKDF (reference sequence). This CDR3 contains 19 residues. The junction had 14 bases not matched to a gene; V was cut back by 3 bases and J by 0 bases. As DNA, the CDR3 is TGTGCCACCAGCAGGAATAGACAGGGGGCTGGTCTTCTCTCCTACGAGCAGTACTTC. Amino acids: CATSRNRQGAGLLSYEQYF.

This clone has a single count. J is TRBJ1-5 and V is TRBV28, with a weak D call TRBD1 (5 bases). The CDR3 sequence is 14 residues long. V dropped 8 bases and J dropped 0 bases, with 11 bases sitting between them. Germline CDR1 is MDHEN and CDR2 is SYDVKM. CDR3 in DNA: TGTGCCAGCGGAGGACATTATAGCAATCAGCCCCAGCATTTT. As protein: CASGGHYSNQPQHF.

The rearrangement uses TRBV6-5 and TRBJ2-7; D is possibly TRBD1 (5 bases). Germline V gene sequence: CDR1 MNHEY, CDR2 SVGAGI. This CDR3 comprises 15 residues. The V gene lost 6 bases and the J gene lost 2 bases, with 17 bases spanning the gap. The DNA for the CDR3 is TGTGCCAGCAGAACAGGACCGACCGTAACCTACGAGCAGTACTTC. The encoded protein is CASRTGPTVTYEQYF.

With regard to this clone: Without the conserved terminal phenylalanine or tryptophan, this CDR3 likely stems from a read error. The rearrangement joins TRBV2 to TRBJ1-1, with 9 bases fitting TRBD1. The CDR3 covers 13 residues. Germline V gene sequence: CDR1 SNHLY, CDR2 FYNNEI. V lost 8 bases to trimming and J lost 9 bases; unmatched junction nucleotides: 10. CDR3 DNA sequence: TGTGCCAGCCTGTGGACAGGGGAATTTCAAGCTTTCTCT. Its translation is CASLWTGEFQAFS.

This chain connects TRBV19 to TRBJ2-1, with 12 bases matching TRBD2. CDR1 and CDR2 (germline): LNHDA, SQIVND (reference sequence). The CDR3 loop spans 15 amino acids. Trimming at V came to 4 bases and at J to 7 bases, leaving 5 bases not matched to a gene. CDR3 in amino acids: CASSTLAGGRNEQFF. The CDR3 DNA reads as TGTGCCAGTAGTACACTAGCGGGGGGTCGGAATGAGCAGTTCTTC. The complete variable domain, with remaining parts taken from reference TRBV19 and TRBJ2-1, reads DGGITQSPKYLFRKEGQNVTLSCEQNLNHDAMYWYRQDPGQGLRLIYYSQIVNDFQKGDIAEGYSVSREKKESFPLTVTSAQKNPTAFYLCASSTLAGGRNEQFFGPGTRLTVL.